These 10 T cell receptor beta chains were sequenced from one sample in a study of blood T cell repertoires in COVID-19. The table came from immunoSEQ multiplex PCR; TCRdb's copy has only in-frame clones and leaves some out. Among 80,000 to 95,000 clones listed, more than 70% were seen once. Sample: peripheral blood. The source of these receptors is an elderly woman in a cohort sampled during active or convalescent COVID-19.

Here the CDR3 DNA reads TGCGCCAGCAGCTTGGTCGTCCCCAGGGCTTACACTGAAGCTTTCTTT. Its protein product is CASSLVVPRAYTEAFF. V gene TRBV5-1 combines with J gene TRBJ1-1, with D perhaps matching TRBD1 (5 bases). Between the trimmed V and J ends, which lost 0 bases and 3 bases, there was a span of 15 bases. Germline V gives CDR1 SGHRS, CDR2 YFSETQ. CDR3 length: 16 residues.

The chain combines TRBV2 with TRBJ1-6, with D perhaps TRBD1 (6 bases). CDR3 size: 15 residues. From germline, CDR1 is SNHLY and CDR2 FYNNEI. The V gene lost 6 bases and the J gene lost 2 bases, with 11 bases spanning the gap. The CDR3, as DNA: TGTGCCAGCAGCCCACAGGGTGCCTATAATTCACCCCTCCACTTT. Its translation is CASSPQGAYNSPLHF. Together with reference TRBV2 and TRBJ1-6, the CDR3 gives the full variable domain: EPEVTQTPSHQVTQMGQEVILRCVPISNHLYFYWYRQILGQKVEFLVSFYNNEISEKSEIFDDQFSVERPDGSNFTLKIRSTKLEDSAMYFCASSPQGAYNSPLHFGNGTRLTVT.

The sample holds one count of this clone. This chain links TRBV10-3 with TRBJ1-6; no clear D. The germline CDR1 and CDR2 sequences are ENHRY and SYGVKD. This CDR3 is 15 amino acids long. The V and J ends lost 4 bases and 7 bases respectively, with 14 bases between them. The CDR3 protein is CAISGAEFVNSPLHF. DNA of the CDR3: TGTGCCATCAGTGGGGCAGAGTTCGTGAATTCACCCCTCCACTTT.

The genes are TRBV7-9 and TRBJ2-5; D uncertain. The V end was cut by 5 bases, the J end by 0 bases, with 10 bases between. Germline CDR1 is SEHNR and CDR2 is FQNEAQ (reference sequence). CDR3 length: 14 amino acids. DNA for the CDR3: TGTGCCAGCAGCCCCGACTCGTACCAAGAGACCCAGTACTTC. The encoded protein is CASSPDSYQETQYF.

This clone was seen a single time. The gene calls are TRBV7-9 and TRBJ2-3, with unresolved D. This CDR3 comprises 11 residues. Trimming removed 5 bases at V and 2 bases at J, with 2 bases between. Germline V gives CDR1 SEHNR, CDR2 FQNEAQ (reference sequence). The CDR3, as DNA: TGTGCCAGCAGCCACACAGATACGCAGTATTTT. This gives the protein CASSHTDTQYF.

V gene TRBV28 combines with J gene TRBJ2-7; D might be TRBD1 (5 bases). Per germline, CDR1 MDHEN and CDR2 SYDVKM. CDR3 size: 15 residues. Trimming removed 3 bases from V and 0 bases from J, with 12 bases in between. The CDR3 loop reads CASSFAGQGSYEQYF. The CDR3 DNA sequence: TGTGCCAGCAGTTTCGCCGGGCAGGGCTCCTACGAGCAGTACTTC.

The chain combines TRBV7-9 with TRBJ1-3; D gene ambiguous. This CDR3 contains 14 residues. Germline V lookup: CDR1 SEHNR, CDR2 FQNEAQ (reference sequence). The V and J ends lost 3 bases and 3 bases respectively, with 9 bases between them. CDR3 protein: CASSLAVNGNTIYF. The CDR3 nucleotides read TGTGCCAGCAGCTTGGCAGTAAATGGAAACACCATATATTTT.

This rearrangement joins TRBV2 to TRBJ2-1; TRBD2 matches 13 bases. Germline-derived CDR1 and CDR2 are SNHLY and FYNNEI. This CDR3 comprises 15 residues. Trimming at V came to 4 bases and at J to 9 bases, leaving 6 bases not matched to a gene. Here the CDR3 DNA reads TGTGCCAGCAGTGCCGGGACTAGCGGGACGAGTGAGCAGTTCTTC. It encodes CASSAGTSGTSEQFF. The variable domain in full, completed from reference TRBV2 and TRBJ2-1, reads EPEVTQTPSHQVTQMGQEVILRCVPISNHLYFYWYRQILGQKVEFLVSFYNNEISEKSEIFDDQFSVERPDGSNFTLKIRSTKLEDSAMYFCASSAGTSGTSEQFFGPGTRLTVL.

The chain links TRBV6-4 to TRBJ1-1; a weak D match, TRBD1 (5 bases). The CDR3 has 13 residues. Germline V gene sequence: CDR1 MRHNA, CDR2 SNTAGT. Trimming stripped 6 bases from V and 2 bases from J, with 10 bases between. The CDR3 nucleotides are TGTGCCAGCAGGAACACAGGAAACACTGAAGCTTTCTTT. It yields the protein CASRNTGNTEAFF.

DNA of the CDR3: TGTGCCAGCAGTCCCGGGACAGCCTACGAGCAGTACTTC. Encoded protein: CASSPGTAYEQYF. This chain joins TRBV27 and TRBJ2-7; 7 bases are shared with TRBD1. J gave up 2 bases and V 5 bases, and 3 bases lay outside the gene matches. Germline CDR1 and CDR2: MNHEY and SMNVEV (reference sequence). The CDR3 sequence is 13 residues long.